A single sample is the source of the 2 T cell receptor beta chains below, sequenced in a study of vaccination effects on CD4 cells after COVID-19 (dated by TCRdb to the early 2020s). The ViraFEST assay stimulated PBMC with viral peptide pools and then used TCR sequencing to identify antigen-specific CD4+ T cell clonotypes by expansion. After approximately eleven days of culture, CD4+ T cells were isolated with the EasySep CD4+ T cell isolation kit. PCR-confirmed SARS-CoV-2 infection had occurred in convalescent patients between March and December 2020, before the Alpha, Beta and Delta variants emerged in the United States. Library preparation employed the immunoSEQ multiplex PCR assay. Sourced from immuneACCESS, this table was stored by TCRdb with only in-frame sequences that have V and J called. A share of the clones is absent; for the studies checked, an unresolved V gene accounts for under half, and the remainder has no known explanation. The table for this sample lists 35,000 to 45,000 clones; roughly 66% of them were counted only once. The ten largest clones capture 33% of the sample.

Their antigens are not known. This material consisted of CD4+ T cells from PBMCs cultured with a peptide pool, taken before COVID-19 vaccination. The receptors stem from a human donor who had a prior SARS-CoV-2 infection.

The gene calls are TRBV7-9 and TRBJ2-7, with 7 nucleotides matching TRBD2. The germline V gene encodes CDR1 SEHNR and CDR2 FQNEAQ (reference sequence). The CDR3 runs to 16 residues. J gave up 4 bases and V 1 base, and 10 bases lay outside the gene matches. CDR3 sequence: CASSLELLDGRYEQYF. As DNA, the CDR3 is TGTGCCAGCAGCTTAGAACTCCTGGACGGGAGGTACGAGCAGTACTTC.

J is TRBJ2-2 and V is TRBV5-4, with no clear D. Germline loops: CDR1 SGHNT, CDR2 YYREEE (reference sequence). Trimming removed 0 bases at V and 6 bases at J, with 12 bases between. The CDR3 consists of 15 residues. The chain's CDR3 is CASSLEARGAGELFF. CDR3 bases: TGTGCCAGCAGCTTGGAGGCGCGAGGCGCCGGGGAGCTGTTTTTT. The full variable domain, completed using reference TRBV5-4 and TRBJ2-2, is ETGVTQSPTHLIKTRGQQVTLRCSSQSGHNTVSWYQQALGQGPQFIFQYYREEENGRGNFPPRFSGLQFPNYSSELNVNALELDDSALYLCASSLEARGAGELFFGEGSRLTVL.